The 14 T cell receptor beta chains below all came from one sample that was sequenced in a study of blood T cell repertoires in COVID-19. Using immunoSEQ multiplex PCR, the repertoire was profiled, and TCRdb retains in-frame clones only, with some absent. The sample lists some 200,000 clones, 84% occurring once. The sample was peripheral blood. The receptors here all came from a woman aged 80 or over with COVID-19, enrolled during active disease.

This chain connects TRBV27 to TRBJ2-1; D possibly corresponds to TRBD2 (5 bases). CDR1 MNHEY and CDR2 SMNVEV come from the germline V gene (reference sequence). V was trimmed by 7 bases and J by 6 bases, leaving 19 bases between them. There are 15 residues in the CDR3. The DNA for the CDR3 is TGTGCCAGCACCCCGGGAAGGGCTATGGGCAATGAGCAGTTCTTC. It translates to CASTPGRAMGNEQFF.

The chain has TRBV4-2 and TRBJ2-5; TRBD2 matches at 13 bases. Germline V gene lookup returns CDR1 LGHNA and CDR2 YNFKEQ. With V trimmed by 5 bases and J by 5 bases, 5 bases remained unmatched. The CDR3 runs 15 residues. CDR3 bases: TGTGCCAGCAGCACCTGGACTAGCGGGGGTGAGACCCAGTACTTC. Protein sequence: CASSTWTSGGETQYF.

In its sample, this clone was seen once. CDR3 in amino acids: CASSKGGGAYEQYF. The CDR3 region has the DNA TGTGCCAGCAGTAAGGGGGGGGGAGCCTACGAGCAGTACTTC. This chain joins TRBV6-6 and TRBJ2-7; weak D call: TRBD2 (7 bases). Looked up from germline, CDR1 is MNHNY and CDR2 is SVGAGI (reference sequence). V lost 5 bases and J 2 bases, leaving 13 bases between the germline ends. The CDR3 runs 14 residues.

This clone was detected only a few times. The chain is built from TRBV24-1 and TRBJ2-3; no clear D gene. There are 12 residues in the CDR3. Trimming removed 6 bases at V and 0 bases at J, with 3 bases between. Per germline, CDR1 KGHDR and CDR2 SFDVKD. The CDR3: CATSISTDTQYF. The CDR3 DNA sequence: TGTGCCACCAGTATAAGCACAGATACGCAGTATTTT.

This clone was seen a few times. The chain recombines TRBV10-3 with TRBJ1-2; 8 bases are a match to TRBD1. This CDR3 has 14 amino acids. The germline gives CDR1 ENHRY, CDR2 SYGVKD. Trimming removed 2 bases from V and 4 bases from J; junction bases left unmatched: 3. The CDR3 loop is CAISEKGTGYGYTF. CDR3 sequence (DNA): TGTGCCATCAGTGAGAAAGGGACAGGCTATGGCTACACCTTC.

CDR3 protein: CASSWATSGGDTDTQYF. As DNA, the CDR3 is TGCGCCAGCAGCTGGGCGACTAGCGGGGGGGACACAGATACGCAGTATTTT. The chain carries TRBV5-1 and TRBJ2-3; TRBD2 aligns across 14 bases. This CDR3 region has 17 residues. J was trimmed by 2 bases and V by 3 bases; bases with no gene match: 5. From germline, CDR1 is SGHRS and CDR2 YFSETQ.

The CDR3 bases are TGTGCCAGTAATCCTACTAGCGGGGACACAGATACGCAGTATTTT. Its translation: CASNPTSGDTDTQYF. The chain is built from TRBV19 and TRBJ2-3; TRBD2 matches 10 bases. This CDR3 has 15 amino acids. Germline assignment: CDR1 LNHDA and CDR2 SQIVND (reference sequence). J was trimmed by 2 bases and V by 7 bases; bases with no gene match: 6.

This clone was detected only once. The CDR3 nucleotides read TGTGCCAGCAGTTCCGGACAGGGGGCGCGGATCTCACCCCTCCACTTT. It yields the protein CASSSGQGARISPLHF. The rearrangement joins TRBV6-5 to TRBJ1-6; 11 bases are shared with TRBD1. Germline loops: CDR1 MNHEY, CDR2 SVGAGI. V gave up 4 bases and J gave up 10 bases; unmatched junction bases: 9. The length of the CDR3 is 16 residues.

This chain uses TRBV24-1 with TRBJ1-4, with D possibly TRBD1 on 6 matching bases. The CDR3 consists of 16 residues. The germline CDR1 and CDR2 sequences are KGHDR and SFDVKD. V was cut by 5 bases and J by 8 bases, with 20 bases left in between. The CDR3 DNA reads TGTGCCACCAGTGCCGGGTTCCCGCAGGGGATGGAAAAACTGTTTTTT. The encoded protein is CATSAGFPQGMEKLFF.

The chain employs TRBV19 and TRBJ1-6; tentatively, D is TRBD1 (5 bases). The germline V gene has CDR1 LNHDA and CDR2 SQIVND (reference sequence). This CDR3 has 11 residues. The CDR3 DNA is TGTGTCGGGGGTAGTGATTCACCCCTCCACTTT. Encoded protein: CVGGSDSPLHF.

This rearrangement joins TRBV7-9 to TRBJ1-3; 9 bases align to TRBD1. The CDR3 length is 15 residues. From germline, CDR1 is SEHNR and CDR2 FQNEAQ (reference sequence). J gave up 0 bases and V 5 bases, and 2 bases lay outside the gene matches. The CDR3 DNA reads TGTGCCAGCAGCGGGGACAGGGTCTCTGGAAACACCATATATTTT. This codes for CASSGDRVSGNTIYF.

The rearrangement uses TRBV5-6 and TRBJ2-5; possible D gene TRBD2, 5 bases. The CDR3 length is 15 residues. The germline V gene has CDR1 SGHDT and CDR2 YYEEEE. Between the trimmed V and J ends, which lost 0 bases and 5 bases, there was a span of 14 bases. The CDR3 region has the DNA TGTGCCAGCAGCTTGGGTAGAGGGATAGGGGAGACCCAGTACTTC. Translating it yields CASSLGRGIGETQYF.

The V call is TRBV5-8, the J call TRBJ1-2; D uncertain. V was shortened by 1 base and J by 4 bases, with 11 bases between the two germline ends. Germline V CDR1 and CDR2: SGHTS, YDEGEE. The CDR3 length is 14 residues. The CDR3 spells CASSLNQMIYGYTF. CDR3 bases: TGTGCCAGCAGCTTGAATCAGATGATCTATGGCTACACCTTC.

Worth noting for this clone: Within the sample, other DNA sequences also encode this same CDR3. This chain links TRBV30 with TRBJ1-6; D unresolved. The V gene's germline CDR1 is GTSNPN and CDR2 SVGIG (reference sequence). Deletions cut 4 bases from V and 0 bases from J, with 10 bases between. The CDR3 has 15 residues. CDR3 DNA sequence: TGTGCCTGGATGCTGGGAGGCTCCTATAATTCACCCCTCCACTTT. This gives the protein CAWMLGGSYNSPLHF.